This entry features one T cell receptor (beta chain) sequence. What it binds is unknown. These donors counted as nominally healthy when sampled, but unrecorded immune exposures were likely. The data were taken from a study of cytomegalovirus exposure and HLA in healthy donors. General study results and limits: Clonal expansion was found to be greater in HLA-associated TCR beta chains than in equally common others in a later analysis. A missense variant in DCLRE1C was later tied to TCR beta V- and J-gene trimming.

In the PCR, 60 Vbeta and 13 Jbeta primers were used. Generated by immunoSEQ multiplex PCR, the TCRdb table keeps only in-frame clones and is missing some. The sample records around 150,000 clones, around 68% being singletons. The CDR3 is 17 amino acids. V lost 0 bases, J lost 2 bases, and 7 bases stayed unmatched. Germline V CDR1 and CDR2: LGHNA, YSLEER. Sequencing was done on a sample of PBMCs. The chain couples TRBV4-3 to TRBJ2-5; 9 positions agree with TRBD1. This sequence originates from a middle-aged man in good health and CMV-seronegative. CDR3 DNA: TGCGCCAGCAGCCAAGATCAGGGACAGGGTGGGCAAGAGACCCAGTACTTC. Translation: CASSQDQGQGGQETQYF.